The rows below give T cell receptor beta chains drawn from one sample of a study of blood T cell repertoires in COVID-19. The table came from immunoSEQ multiplex PCR; TCRdb's copy has only in-frame clones and leaves some out. The sample carries about 330,000 clones, roughly 86% recorded once. Sequencing input: PBMCs or T cells enriched from blood (not recorded which). The receptor source for this set is a woman in her 30s who had recovered from COVID-19. Each CDR3 is given with its conserved first and last residue. The D gene is left open where the match is weak. Only some rows state a clone size, as once, few, many or a class for expanded clones.

CDR3 protein: CASSLDAVSYEQYF
CDR3 DNA: TGTGCCAGCAGCTTAGATGCAGTCTCCTACGAGCAGTACTTC
J gene: TRBJ2-7
clone size: .
D gene: .
V gene: TRBV7-8

CDR3 protein: CANMQGGGLSYEQYF
CDR3 DNA: TGTGCCAACATGCAAGGCGGGGGCCTCTCCTACGAGCAGTACTTC
J gene: TRBJ2-7
clone size: few
D gene: .
V gene: TRBV6-5

CDR3 protein: CASSQERTNTEAFF
CDR3 DNA: TGCGCCAGCAGCCAAGAGAGGACAAACACTGAAGCTTTCTTT
J gene: TRBJ1-1
clone size: .
D gene: .
V gene: TRBV4-1

CDR3 protein: CSASKARGDSPLHF
CDR3 DNA: TGCAGTGCTAGTAAGGCCAGGGGAGATTCACCCCTCCACTTT
J gene: TRBJ1-6
clone size: .
D gene: .
V gene: TRBV20-1

CDR3 protein: CASTGQGGGEQYF
CDR3 DNA: TGTGCCAGTACGGGACAGGGAGGTGGCGAGCAGTACTTC
J gene: TRBJ2-7
clone size: few
D gene: TRBD1
V gene: TRBV2

CDR3 protein: CASLLLSSYNSPLHF
CDR3 DNA: TGTGCCAGCCTACTTTTAAGCTCCTATAATTCACCCCTCCACTTT
J gene: TRBJ1-6
clone size: .
D gene: .
V gene: TRBV2

CDR3 protein: CASSLGPASSNQPQHF
CDR3 DNA: TGTGCCAGCAGCTTGGGTCCAGCTAGTAGCAATCAGCCCCAGCATTTT
J gene: TRBJ1-5
clone size: .
D gene: .
V gene: TRBV7-2

CDR3 protein: CATSRPSGWNSPLHF
CDR3 DNA: TGTGCCACCAGCAGGCCCTCGGGATGGAACTCACCCCTCCACTTT
J gene: TRBJ1-6
clone size: .
D gene: .
V gene: TRBV15

CDR3 protein: CASSRDREVYEQYF
CDR3 DNA: TGCGCCAGCAGCCGCGACAGGGAGGTCTACGAGCAGTACTTC
J gene: TRBJ2-7
clone size: once
D gene: .
V gene: TRBV5-1

CDR3 protein: CSVALTSGSYNEQFF
CDR3 DNA: TGCAGCGTTGCACTGACTAGCGGGTCCTACAATGAGCAGTTCTTC
J gene: TRBJ2-1
clone size: .
D gene: TRBD2
V gene: TRBV29-1

CDR3 protein: CASSSDSYGYTF
CDR3 DNA: TGTGCCAGCAGCTCGGACAGCTATGGCTACACCTTC
J gene: TRBJ1-2
clone size: .
D gene: .
V gene: TRBV6-5

CDR3 protein: CASSTGQDYGYTF
CDR3 DNA: TGCGCCAGCAGCACGGGACAGGACTATGGCTACACCTTC
J gene: TRBJ1-2
clone size: .
D gene: TRBD1
V gene: TRBV5-1